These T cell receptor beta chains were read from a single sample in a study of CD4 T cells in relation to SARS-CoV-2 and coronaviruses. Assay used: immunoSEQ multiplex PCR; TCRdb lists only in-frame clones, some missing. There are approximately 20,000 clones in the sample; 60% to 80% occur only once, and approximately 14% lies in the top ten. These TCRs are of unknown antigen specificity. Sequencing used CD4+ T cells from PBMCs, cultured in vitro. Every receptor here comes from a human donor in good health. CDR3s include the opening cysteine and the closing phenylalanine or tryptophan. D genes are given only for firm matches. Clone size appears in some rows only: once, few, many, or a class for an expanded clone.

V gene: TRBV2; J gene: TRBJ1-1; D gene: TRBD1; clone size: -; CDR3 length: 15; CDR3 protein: CASSGLQGMNTEAFF; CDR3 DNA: TGTGCCAGCAGTGGGCTACAGGGGATGAACACTGAAGCTTTCTTT
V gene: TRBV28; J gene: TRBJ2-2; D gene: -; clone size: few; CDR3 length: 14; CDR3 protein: CASSTGYTHGELFF; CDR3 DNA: TGTGCCAGCAGTACAGGGTACACTCACGGGGAGCTGTTTTTT
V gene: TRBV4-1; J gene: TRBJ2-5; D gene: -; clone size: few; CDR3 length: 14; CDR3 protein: CASSHPGLQETQYF; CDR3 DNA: TGCGCCAGCAGCCATCCGGGGCTCCAAGAGACCCAGTACTTC
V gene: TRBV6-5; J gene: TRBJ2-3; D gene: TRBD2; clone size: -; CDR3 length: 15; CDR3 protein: CAILTSGRLTDTQYF; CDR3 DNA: TGTGCCATTTTGACTAGCGGGAGGCTCACAGATACGCAGTATTTT
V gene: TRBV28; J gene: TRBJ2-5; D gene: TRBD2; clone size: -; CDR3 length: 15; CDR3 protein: CASSPAGGGKETQYF; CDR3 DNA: TGTGCCAGCAGTCCTGCGGGGGGGGGCAAGGAGACCCAGTACTTC
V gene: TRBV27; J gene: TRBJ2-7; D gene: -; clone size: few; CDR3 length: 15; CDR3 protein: CASSFGTNQLYEQYF; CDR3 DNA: TGTGCCAGCAGTTTCGGGACCAACCAACTCTACGAGCAGTACTTC
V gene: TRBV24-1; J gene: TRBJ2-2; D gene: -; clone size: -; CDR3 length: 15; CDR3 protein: CATSDSGFNTGELFF; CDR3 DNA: TGTGCCACCAGTGATTCCGGATTTAACACCGGGGAGCTGTTTTTT
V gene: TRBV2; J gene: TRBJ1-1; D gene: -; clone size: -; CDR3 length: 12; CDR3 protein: CASRLIYTEAFF; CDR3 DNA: TGTGCCAGCAGGTTGATATACACTGAAGCTTTCTTT
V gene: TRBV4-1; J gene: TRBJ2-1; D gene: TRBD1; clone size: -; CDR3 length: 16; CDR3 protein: CASSRGQGASYNEQFF; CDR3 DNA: TGCGCCAGCAGCCGCGGACAGGGGGCCTCCTACAATGAGCAGTTCTTC
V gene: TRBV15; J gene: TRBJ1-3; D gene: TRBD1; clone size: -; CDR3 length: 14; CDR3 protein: CATSSGQGGNTIYF; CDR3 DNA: TGTGCCACCAGCAGCGGACAGGGGGGAAACACCATATATTTT
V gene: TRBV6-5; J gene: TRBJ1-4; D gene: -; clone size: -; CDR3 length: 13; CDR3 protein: CASSRTTNEKLFF; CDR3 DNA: TGTGCCAGCAGCAGGACAACTAATGAAAAACTGTTTTTT
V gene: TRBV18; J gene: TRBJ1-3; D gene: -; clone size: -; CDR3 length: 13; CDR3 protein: CASSRQDRNTIYF; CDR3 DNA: TGTGCCAGCTCAAGGCAGGATCGAAACACCATATATTTT
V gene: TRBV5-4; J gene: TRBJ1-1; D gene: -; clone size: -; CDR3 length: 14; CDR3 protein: CASSLDGGVTEAFF; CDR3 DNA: TGTGCCAGCAGCTTGGATGGGGGGGTCACTGAAGCTTTCTTT
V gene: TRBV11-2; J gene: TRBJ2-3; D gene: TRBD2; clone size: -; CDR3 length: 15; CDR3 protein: CASSLNSGNTDTQYF; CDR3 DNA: TGTGCCAGCAGCCTCAACAGCGGGAACACAGATACGCAGTATTTT
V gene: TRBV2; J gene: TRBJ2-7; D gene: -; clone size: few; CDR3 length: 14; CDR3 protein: CASSDRGAGYEQYF; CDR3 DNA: TGTGCCAGCAGTGATCGGGGTGCCGGCTACGAGCAGTACTTC
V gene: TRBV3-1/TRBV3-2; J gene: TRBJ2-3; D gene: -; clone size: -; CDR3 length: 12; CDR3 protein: CASSQDQNTQYF; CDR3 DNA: TGTGCCAGCAGCCAAGATCAAAATACGCAGTATTTT
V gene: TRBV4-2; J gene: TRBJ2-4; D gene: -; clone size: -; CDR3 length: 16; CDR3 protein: CASSQERAVAKNIQYF; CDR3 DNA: TGTGCCAGCAGCCAAGAGAGGGCCGTCGCCAAAAACATTCAGTACTTC
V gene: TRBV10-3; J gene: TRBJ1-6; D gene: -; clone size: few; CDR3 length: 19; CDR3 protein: CAISESHHTQGFVGSPLHF; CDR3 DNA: TGTGCCATCAGTGAGTCCCACCACACGCAGGGGTTCGTTGGTTCACCCCTCCACTTT